The 11 T cell receptor beta chains below all came from one sample that was sequenced in a study of T cell changes during pregnancy in multiple sclerosis. Sequencing was performed with immunoSEQ multiplex PCR; in TCRdb, only in-frame clones are kept and a portion is missing. The sample records 65,000 to 85,000 clones, about 90% being singletons. The sample here was peripheral blood, taken after pregnancy. The source is a female donor in good health, enrolled as a control in a pregnancy study.

The J gene is TRBJ1-1, the V gene TRBV5-5; perhaps TRBD1 as D (5 bases). V was pared by 5 bases and J by 7 bases, with 18 bases between. Germline CDR1 reads SGHKS; CDR2 reads YYEKEE (reference sequence). The CDR3 runs to 14 residues. This CDR3 is CASRPTPGGGEAFF. In DNA form, the CDR3 reads TGTGCCAGCAGACCCACCCCGGGGGGTGGTGAAGCTTTCTTT.

This chain links TRBV19 with TRBJ2-7; the D gene is possibly TRBD2 (5 bases). The CDR3 consists of 11 residues. The germline gives CDR1 LNHDA, CDR2 SQIVND (reference sequence). Trimming removed 10 bases from V and 6 bases from J, with 13 bases in between. CDR3 residues: CATSRVGEQYF. The CDR3, as DNA: TGTGCCACCTCGCGGGTTGGCGAGCAGTACTTC.

The chain recombines TRBV5-8 with TRBJ2-1; a possible D gene is TRBD2 (5 bases). Germline V gene data show CDR1 as SGHTS and CDR2 as YDEGEE. The CDR3 runs to 15 residues. With 4 bases removed from V and 0 bases from J, the gap between germline ends came to 11 bases. The chain's CDR3 is CASSRSGNSYNEQFF. CDR3 DNA: TGTGCCAGCAGCCGCTCCGGGAACTCCTACAATGAGCAGTTCTTC.

This clone was found once. The genes are TRBV6-1 and TRBJ2-5; 9 bases match TRBD1. Germline CDR1 and CDR2: MNHNS and SASEGT. CDR3 length equals 15 residues. Trimming at V came to 4 bases and at J to 5 bases, leaving 8 bases not matched to a gene. As DNA, the CDR3 is TGTGCCAGCAGTGCTGGGACAGGGAGAACGGAGACCCAGTACTTC. Amino acid sequence: CASSAGTGRTETQYF.

J is TRBJ2-5 and V is TRBV30; D may be TRBD1 (6 bases). Trimming removed 6 bases from V and 0 bases from J, with 14 bases in between. CDR1 is GTSNPN, CDR2 SVGIG, per germline (reference sequence). The CDR3 spans 14 residues. Written as DNA, the CDR3 is TGTGCCTGCTGGGACACCTCGTACCAAGAGACCCAGTACTTC. Translated: CACWDTSYQETQYF.

V usage is TRBV11-3 and J usage is TRBJ2-1; TRBD2 agrees at 10 bases. V shed 0 bases and J 5 bases; nucleotides not matched to a gene: 1. There are 15 residues in the CDR3. Germline V lookup: CDR1 SGHNT, CDR2 YENEEA. The CDR3 DNA follows: TGTGCCAGCAGCTTAGACAGCGGGAGGGACAATGAGCAGTTCTTC. Translation: CASSLDSGRDNEQFF.

This clone was recorded only once. The CDR3 DNA follows: TGTGCCAGCAGCTTAGGCAGGGTTGGGAATGAGCAGTTCTTC. The encoded protein is CASSLGRVGNEQFF. The V call is TRBV7-8, the J call TRBJ2-1; D might be TRBD1 (5 bases). V lost 1 base, J lost 7 bases, and 11 bases lay in between. Germline assignment: CDR1 SGHVS and CDR2 FQNEAQ. The CDR3 runs 14 residues. Full variable domain (outside the CDR3, taken from reference TRBV7-8 and TRBJ2-1): GAGVSQSPRYKVAKRGQDVALRCDPISGHVSLFWYQQALGQGPEFLTYFQNEAQLDKSGLPSDRFFAERPEGSVSTLKIQRTQQEDSAVYLCASSLGRVGNEQFFGPGTRLTVL.

The chain is built from TRBV5-1 and TRBJ1-1; D is uncertain. Deletions cut 4 bases from V and 5 bases from J, with 18 bases between. Germline V gives CDR1 SGHRS, CDR2 YFSETQ. CDR3 size: 15 residues. The CDR3 coding sequence is TGCGCCAGCAGCCCAACACACGCGACGGAGACTGAAGCTTTCTTT. Protein sequence: CASSPTHATETEAFF.

The chain uses TRBV7-8 and TRBJ2-2; D call uncertain. Per the germline V gene, CDR1 is SGHVS and CDR2 is FQNEAQ. The CDR3 contains 15 residues. The V gene lost 7 bases and the J gene lost 4 bases, with 16 bases spanning the gap. Written as DNA, the CDR3 is TGTGCCAGCACCAAAAGACGGGTGGGCACCGGGGAGCTGTTTTTT. Amino acids: CASTKRRVGTGELFF.

The chain links TRBV6-1 to TRBJ2-7, with 7 bases fitting TRBD1. CDR1 MNHNS and CDR2 SASEGT come from the germline V gene. After removal of 6 bases from V and 4 bases from J, the junction contained 9 bases not matched to a gene. This CDR3 contains 14 residues. CDR3 bases: TGTGCCAGCAGATCGACCGGGACAGTTTACGAGCAGTACTTC. Translation gives CASRSTGTVYEQYF.

V and J are TRBV7-2 and TRBJ2-7; 9 nucleotides line up with TRBD2. Germline V gene lookup returns CDR1 SGHTA and CDR2 FQGNSA. This CDR3 spans 16 amino acids. With V trimmed by 5 bases and J by 1 base, 9 bases remained unmatched. CDR3 DNA: TGTGCCAGCAGCCCTTCCGGGACTAGCCTTTCCTACGAGCAGTACTTC. Protein: CASSPSGTSLSYEQYF.